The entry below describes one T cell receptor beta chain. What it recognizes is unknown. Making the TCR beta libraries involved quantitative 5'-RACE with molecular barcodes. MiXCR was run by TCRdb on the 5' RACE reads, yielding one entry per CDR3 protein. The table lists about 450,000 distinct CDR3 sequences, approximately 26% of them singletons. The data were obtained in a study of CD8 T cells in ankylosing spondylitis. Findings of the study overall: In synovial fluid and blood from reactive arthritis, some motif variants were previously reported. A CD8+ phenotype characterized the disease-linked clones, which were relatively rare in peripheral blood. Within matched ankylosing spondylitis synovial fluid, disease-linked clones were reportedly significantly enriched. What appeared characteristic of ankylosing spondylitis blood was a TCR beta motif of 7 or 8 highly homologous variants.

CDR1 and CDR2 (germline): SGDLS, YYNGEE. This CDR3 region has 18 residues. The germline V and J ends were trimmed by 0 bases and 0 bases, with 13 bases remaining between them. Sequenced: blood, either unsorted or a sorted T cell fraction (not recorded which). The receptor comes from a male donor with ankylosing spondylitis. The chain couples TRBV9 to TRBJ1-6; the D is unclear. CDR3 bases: TGTGCCAGCAGCGTAGGAGGACGCAGGAGCTCCTATAATTCACCCCTCCACTTT. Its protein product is CASSVGGRRSSYNSPLHF.